This T cell receptor beta chain is drawn from a study of shared clonotypes between healthy human individuals. Study at large: Donors, aged 18 to 49, were a couple of women and a few men. Each donor's CD4 naive and CD4 memory cells filled three plates apiece, CD8 naive two, and CD8 memory one.

Deep was the level at which the assay was run. The method was immunoSEQ multiplex PCR; TCRdb's version includes in-frame clones alone and lacks a portion of them. The sample carries hundreds of thousands of clones, more than 70% recorded once. Germline V CDR1 and CDR2: SGHRS, YFSETQ. The CDR3 is made up of 13 amino acids. Trimming took 0 bases from V and 5 from J, leaving 8 bases between them. In its sample, this clone was seen a few times. Other DNA sequences in the sample encode the same CDR3. Free of recent acute infections or vaccinations, the donors were healthy HIV-negative adults. Sequences were obtained from memory CD4+ T cells sorted from blood. Subset here: CD45RA-negative fraction. The receptor was isolated from a young woman in good health. The chain recombines TRBV5-1 with TRBJ1-2; D possibly corresponds to TRBD1 (6 bases). The CDR3 region is CASSLGTAYGYTF. In DNA form, the CDR3 reads TGCGCCAGCAGCTTGGGGACAGCTTATGGCTACACCTTC.